Below are 9 T cell receptor beta chains sequenced from a single sample in a study of T cells in Graves' hyperthyroidism and ophthalmopathy. Authors of the study amplified TCR beta CDR3 regions from RNA transcripts. HTBI primers were the set used in a first-round RT-PCR of the TCR CDR3. In TCRdb, the multiplex PCR reads were re-called with MiXCR into one record per CDR3 protein. The repertoire holds 530,000 or so distinct CDR3 sequences, with 46% as singletons. The sequencing sample was made of peripheral blood or thyroid tissue (not recorded which). The source is a woman younger than 35 with Graves' hyperthyroidism.

A remark on this clonotype: The CDR3 carries no conserved terminal phenylalanine or tryptophan, so it likely arises from a read error. The V gene is TRBV9, the J gene TRBJ2-7; TRBD1 is a possible D gene (6 bases). The length of the CDR3 is 14 residues. Germline V lookup: CDR1 SGDLS, CDR2 YYNGEE. In DNA form, the CDR3 reads TGCGCCAGCAGCGTAGACAGGTTGTCATACGAGCAGTACTCC. Translated: CASSVDRLSYEQYS.

This clonotype showed up many times. This chain joins TRBV7-8 and TRBJ2-7, with no clear D. Trimming took 4 bases from V and 6 from J, leaving 16 bases between them. The CDR3 has 14 amino acids. The V gene's germline CDR1 is SGHVS and CDR2 FQNEAQ. This CDR3 reads CASSSRSSVGEQYF. CDR3 DNA: TGTGCCAGCAGCTCCAGGTCTTCGGTGGGCGAGCAGTACTTC.

About this clonotype: The junction does not match germline at one end; this may be a read error. The J gene is TRBJ2-2, the V gene TRBV7-9; 8 positions agree with TRBD2. The CDR3 is made up of 16 amino acids. Germline-derived CDR1 and CDR2 are SEHNR and FQNEAQ (reference sequence). The CDR3 here is CASSLGKRGNTGELSW. CDR3 nucleotides: TGTGCCAGCAGCTTAGGCAAGCGGGGGAACACCGGGGAGCTGTCTTGG.

This clonotype has a count of ten or more. The rearrangement joins TRBV11-3 to TRBJ2-2; TRBD2 agrees at 9 bases. CDR3 length equals 17 residues. Trimming cost V 3 bases and J 2 bases; bases outside gene matches: 7. The germline gives CDR1 SGHNT, CDR2 YENEEA. CDR3 region: CASSFWNSGGNTGELFF. CDR3 coding DNA: TGTGCCAGCAGCTTCTGGAATAGCGGGGGAAACACCGGGGAGCTGTTTTTT.

This clonotype was counted between two and nine times. CDR3 DNA: TGTGCCAGCAGCAAAAGGGGGCCGACAGATTACAATGAGCAGTTCTTC. Translated, it gives CASSKRGPTDYNEQFF. The gene calls are TRBV7-9 and TRBJ2-5, with TRBD1 matching 7 bases. The DNA end is a closer match to TRBJ2-1, so the J assignment may be wrong. The CDR3 covers 16 residues. In germline, CDR1 is SEHNR, CDR2 FQNEAQ (reference sequence).

V usage is TRBV20-1 and J usage is TRBJ2-7; either TRBD1 or TRBD2 may fit D (6 bases each). Trimming stripped 2 bases from V and 6 bases from J, with 23 bases between. The CDR3 contains 16 residues. CDR1 and CDR2 (germline): DFQATT, SNEGSKA (reference sequence). CDR3 residues: CSARIPGGGRETEQYF. Here the CDR3 DNA reads TGCAGTGCTAGAATTCCAGGTGGGGGGCGAGAGACCGAGCAGTACTTC.

V and J are TRBV7-6 and TRBJ1-4; a possible D gene is TRBD1 (5 bases). CDR1 is SGHVS, CDR2 FNYEAQ, per germline. V lost 3 bases to trimming and J lost 6 bases, with 11 bases between them. CDR3 length equals 14 residues. DNA of the CDR3: TGTGCCAGCAGCTTTTGGGCGACAGATGAAAAACTGTTTTTT. It codes for CASSFWATDEKLFF.

V and J are TRBV10-3 and TRBJ1-1; 7 positions match TRBD1. The CDR3 is 11 residues long. Germline V gene sequence: CDR1 ENHRY, CDR2 SYGVKD. J lost 10 bases, V lost 4 bases, and 3 bases had no gene match. The CDR3 DNA reads TGTGCCATCAGTGCGAGGGGGCCAGCTTTCTTT. Its protein product is CAISARGPAFF.

On this clonotype itself: No conserved phenylalanine or tryptophan is present at the end of the CDR3, so a read error is the likely explanation. The DNA is left out, because the CDR3 cannot be placed on it with certainty; the CDR3 is given as TCRdb lists it. The rearrangement links TRBV7-3 to TRBJ1-3; TRBD1 is the table's D call and was not checked against the DNA. 9 amino acids form the CDR3, both terminal residues included. The germline V gene has CDR1 SGHTA and CDR2 FQGTGA. The CDR3 loop is CASSRTGNT.